Listed here are 8 T cell receptor delta chains from one sample, sequenced in a study of Vδ1+ human thymocytes. Study outcomes and limitations: Thymic TRG and TRD repertoires appeared highly polyclonal, with Gaussian CDR3 length distributions.

RNA was extracted from the cells and then reverse transcribed. The CDR3 regions were amplified by multiplex PCR from V-gene primers to a constant-region primer. TCRdb ran CATT on the multiplex PCR reads. The data show more than 45,000 delta-chain clones, with about 15% seen just once and approximately 0.4% held by the top ten. Their recognized antigens are unknown. The sample comprised Vdelta1+ gamma-delta thymocytes from the thymus. Subset given: FACS-sorted CD3+ TCRalphabeta- TCRVdelta1+ TCRVdelta2- thymocytes. The receptors here all came from a girl in the first two years of life who had congenital heart surgery.

This clone was counted between two and nine times. The gene calls are TRDV1 and TRDJ1; D is possibly TRDD3 (5 bases). V gave up 3 bases and J gave up 0 bases, with 32 bases separating them. CDR1 TSWWSYY and CDR2 QGS come from the germline V gene. The length of the CDR3 is 22 residues. The DNA for the CDR3 is TGTGCTCTTGGGGACCTCCTGCAAAGGGACCATGTTGTGGGGCCCTACACCGATAAACTCATCTTT. Amino acids: CALGDLLQRDHVVGPYTDKLIF.

The chain links TRDV1 to TRDJ1, with D possibly matching TRDD2 (5 bases). The CDR3 contains 15 residues. V gave up 3 bases and J gave up 4 bases, with 15 bases separating them. CDR1 and CDR2 from the germline V gene are TSWWSYY and QGS. The CDR3 is CALGDRSLRGDKLIF. The CDR3 region has the DNA TGTGCTCTTGGGGATCGGTCCCTACGCGGCGATAAACTCATCTTT.

The chain employs TRDV1 and TRDJ1; D is perhaps TRDD3 (5 bases). Trimming took 2 bases from V and 5 from J, leaving 15 bases between them. Germline V gene sequence: CDR1 TSWWSYY, CDR2 QGS. The CDR3 is 15 residues long. CDR3 residues: CALGERPPGNDKLIF. In DNA form, the CDR3 reads TGTGCTCTTGGGGAAAGGCCACCTGGGAATGATAAACTCATCTTT.

This clone was seen a handful of times. The V call is TRDV1, the J call TRDJ1; 10 bases map to TRDD3. The V gene's germline CDR1 is TSWWSYY and CDR2 QGS. The J segment lost 6 bases and the V segment lost 3 bases, leaving 19 bases of the junction unmatched. CDR3 length: 19 amino acids. This chain's CDR3 is CALGDAPAFLWGDTHKLIF. CDR3 sequence (DNA): TGTGCTCTTGGGGACGCTCCGGCCTTCCTCTGGGGGGATACGCATAAACTCATCTTT.

Remarks on this clone: Being one base from a much bigger clone, this may be a read error. V gene TRDV2 combines with J gene TRDJ1, with 12 bases fitting TRDD3. This CDR3 has 16 amino acids. Germline V CDR1 and CDR2: GEAIGNYY, EKD. V lost 3 bases to trimming and J lost 3 bases; unmatched junction nucleotides: 7. This CDR3 is CACDQYWGIPADKLIF. CDR3 DNA sequence: TGTGCCTGTGACCAGTACTGGGGGATACCTGCCGATAAACTCATCTTT.

The chain is built from TRDV1 and TRDJ1; D gene uncertain. CDR3 length: 14 residues. The V end was cut by 4 bases, the J end by 1 base, with 10 bases between. In germline, CDR1 is TSWWSYY, CDR2 QGS. CDR3 region: CALGVRGPTDKLIF. The CDR3 region has the DNA TGTGCTCTTGGGGTGCGGGGTCCCACCGATAAACTCATCTTT.

This clone was recorded a few times. The sample has other DNA sequences that encode this CDR3 too. This sequence joins TRDV1 and TRDJ1; a weak D match, TRDD2 (6 bases). In germline, CDR1 is TSWWSYY, CDR2 QGS. The V end was cut by 6 bases, the J end by 9 bases, with 26 bases between. This CDR3 is built from 16 residues. The chain's CDR3 is CALGPGSYRLSQQLIF. CDR3 nucleotides: TGTGCTCTTGGCCCGGGGTCCTACCGTCTAAGCCAACAACTCATCTTT.

The J gene is TRDJ1, the V gene TRDV1; 9 nucleotides line up with TRDD3. Unmatched junction bases numbered 21, after V lost 3 bases and J lost 7 bases. The CDR3 is 19 residues long. Germline V lookup: CDR1 TSWWSYY, CDR2 QGS. This chain's CDR3 is CALGDWPSDLPGGYFKLIF. DNA for the CDR3: TGTGCTCTTGGGGACTGGCCTTCCGACCTCCCGGGGGGATACTTTAAACTCATCTTT.